This T cell receptor beta chain was sequenced for a study of T cell repertoires in cytomegalovirus infection. Background on the study: Through public TCR beta signatures, both CMV infection and matching HLA type were indicated.

Each CDR3 protein is one row after TCRdb ran MiXCR on the reads. The table includes 300,000 to 400,000 distinct CDR3 sequences, about a sixth detected once. The CDR3 runs 15 residues. V was clipped by 6 bases and J by 2 bases; unmatched bases: 6. This clonotype has more than one count but fewer than ten. The source of this sequence is a human donor in good health (CMV status not recorded). Some clones in this sample may be carry-over from other donors' samples. Material for sequencing was PBMCs. This chain links TRBV12-3 or TRBV12-4 with TRBJ2-3, with 9 bases identical to TRBD2. This chain's CDR3 is CASSGTSLFTDTQYF. As DNA, the CDR3 is TGTGCCAGCAGCGGGACTAGCCTGTTCACAGATACGCAGTATTTT.